The entry below gives a single T cell receptor (beta chain) sequence along with its context. Its antigen is undetermined. This sample was taken from a study of graft-versus-host responses after intestinal transplantation. About the study: For around 3 years after anti-thymocyte globulin induction, all recipients took tacrolimus and steroids. Notes on the study in general: Peak circulating GvH clone levels were associated with early post-transplant HvG declines. Graft-donor T cell macrochimerism coincided with high graft-versus-host to host-versus-graft clonal ratios in allografts.

V lost 5 bases and J 1 base, leaving 19 bases between the germline ends. Per germline, CDR1 WNHNN and CDR2 SYGVQD (reference sequence). The CDR3 totals 17 residues. Sequencing was performed with immunoSEQ multiplex PCR; in TCRdb, only in-frame clones are kept and a portion is missing. The repertoire holds over 100,000 clones, about 93% seen once, with more than 0.095% in the top ten. This clonotype was sampled from a human donor who received an intestinal transplant. Source: unstimulated CD4+ T cells sorted from spleen or lymph node cells, taken before intestinal transplant. The V call is TRBV10-1, the J call TRBJ2-3, with D perhaps given as TRBD1 or TRBD2 (5 bases each). The CDR3 spells CASSRRLGPDGTDTQYF. In DNA, the CDR3 is TGCGCCAGCAGTAGACGATTGGGACCGGACGGCACAGATACGCAGTATTTT.